The text below deals with one T cell receptor beta chain. No antigen is known for it. Random hexamers were used to reverse transcribe the RNA input (roughly 0.5 to 1 ug). MiXCR, applied by TCRdb to the immunoSEQ multiplex PCR reads, yields one record per CDR3 protein. The sample yields roughly 88,000 distinct CDR3 sequences, around 96% seen once. The data stem from a study of CD8 T cells in Susac syndrome. Study-level points and caveats: Peak Susac CD8+ clonal expansion was seen in TEMRA cells and active patients.

Fulfillment of recently defined diagnostic criteria for definite or probable disease was shown by the patients with Susac syndrome. CDR3 length: 16 residues. The V gene lost 4 bases and the J gene lost 2 bases, with 17 bases spanning the gap. The germline V gene has CDR1 SGDLS and CDR2 YYNGEE. The chain has TRBV9 and TRBJ2-3; D uncertain. The TCR originated in a human donor with Susac syndrome. Sample: CD8+ T cells from PBMCs. The CDR3 spells CASSLFELDDTDTQYF. As DNA, the CDR3 is TGTGCCAGCAGCCTCTTCGAGCTAGATGACACAGATACGCAGTATTTT.